The rows below give T cell receptor beta chains drawn from one sample of a study of T-cell memory formation after mild COVID-19. TCRdb re-called the 5' RACE reads with MiXCR, one entry per CDR3 protein. The sample lists about 420,000 distinct CDR3 sequences; 20% to 30% were seen once. Sequenced: PBMCs or a T cell subset sorted from them (not recorded which). The receptors here all came from an adult woman who had mild COVID-19 (a few samples of this study predate the infection). Cell type and time point are not known. Each CDR3 is given with its conserved first and last residue. Each record gives: clone size, D gene, J gene, V gene, CDR3 DNA, CDR3 protein. The D gene is left open where the match is weak. Clone size, where shown, is once, few, many, or a class for clones that have expanded.

clone size: -
D gene: -
J gene: TRBJ1-6
V gene: TRBV6-6
CDR3 DNA: TGTGCCAGCAGACTACTGAGACAGGAGAGCTCCTATAATTCACCCCTCCACTTT
CDR3 protein: CASRLLRQESSYNSPLHF

clone size: few
D gene: TRBD2
J gene: TRBJ2-4
V gene: TRBV18
CDR3 DNA: TGTGCCAGCTCACCCTCCTGGACTAGCTCGGTCAAAAACATTCAGTACTTC
CDR3 protein: CASSPSWTSSVKNIQYF

clone size: -
D gene: TRBD2
J gene: TRBJ2-3
V gene: TRBV30
CDR3 DNA: TGTGCCTGGAGTGAGACAGGGGCTAGCGGGAGAAATACGCAGTATTTT
CDR3 protein: CAWSETGASGRNTQYF

clone size: few
D gene: TRBD1
J gene: TRBJ2-2
V gene: TRBV12-3/TRBV12-4
CDR3 DNA: TGTGCCAGCAGTCTAGGGACAGGGGGAAGCACCGGGGAGCTGTTTTTT
CDR3 protein: CASSLGTGGSTGELFF

clone size: -
D gene: -
J gene: TRBJ2-1
V gene: TRBV5-1
CDR3 DNA: TGCGCCAGCAGCTGGGGAAATGGGGGCTACAATGAGCAGTTCTTC
CDR3 protein: CASSWGNGGYNEQFF

clone size: few
D gene: -
J gene: TRBJ2-1
V gene: TRBV7-3
CDR3 DNA: TGTGCCAGCAGCTCCCCGTCAGCCGGGCAGTTCTTC
CDR3 protein: CASSSPSAGQFF

clone size: -
D gene: -
J gene: TRBJ2-3
V gene: TRBV9
CDR3 DNA: TGTGCCAGCAGCTCTCGAGGGTTTCGCACAGATACGCAGTATTTT
CDR3 protein: CASSSRGFRTDTQYF

clone size: -
D gene: -
J gene: TRBJ2-2
V gene: TRBV12-3/TRBV12-4
CDR3 DNA: TGTGCCATCCAATCCAAGGGAGTCCGGGGGTTCCGCGGGGAGCTGTTTTTT
CDR3 protein: CAIQSKGVRGFRGELFF

clone size: few
D gene: -
J gene: TRBJ1-5
V gene: TRBV19
CDR3 DNA: TGTGCCAGTAGTATCGGGGGTCAGCCCCAGCATTTT
CDR3 protein: CASSIGGQPQHF

clone size: -
D gene: -
J gene: TRBJ1-1
V gene: TRBV12-3/TRBV12-4
CDR3 DNA: TGTGCCAGCAGTGTAAATGGACAGACAGAAGCTTTCTTT
CDR3 protein: CASSVNGQTEAFF

clone size: many
D gene: -
J gene: TRBJ1-5
V gene: TRBV7-9
CDR3 DNA: TGTGCCAGCAGCCCTCCTAATCAGCCCCAGCATTTT
CDR3 protein: CASSPPNQPQHF

clone size: -
D gene: -
J gene: TRBJ2-1
V gene: TRBV9
CDR3 DNA: TGTGCCAGCAGCGTAGATCCAGTAAACTCCTACAATGAGCAGTTCTTC
CDR3 protein: CASSVDPVNSYNEQFF

clone size: few
D gene: -
J gene: TRBJ2-2
V gene: TRBV5-1
CDR3 DNA: TGCGCCAGCAGCCTCGGGATCGGGAGCACCGGGGAGCTGTTTTTT
CDR3 protein: CASSLGIGSTGELFF

clone size: few
D gene: -
J gene: TRBJ2-7
V gene: TRBV12-3/TRBV12-4
CDR3 DNA: TGTGCCAGCAGTCCGACCCGGGACTACGAGCAGTACTTC
CDR3 protein: CASSPTRDYEQYF

clone size: -
D gene: -
J gene: TRBJ1-1
V gene: TRBV20-1
CDR3 DNA: TGCAGTGCTAGAGAGACAGCCTCCTTGAACACTGAAGCTTTCTTT
CDR3 protein: CSARETASLNTEAFF

clone size: many
D gene: -
J gene: TRBJ2-3
V gene: TRBV7-2
CDR3 DNA: TGTGCCAGCAGCTTTGGGACGACAGATACGCAGTATTTT
CDR3 protein: CASSFGTTDTQYF

clone size: few
D gene: TRBD2
J gene: TRBJ2-7
V gene: TRBV20-1
CDR3 DNA: TGCAGTGCTAGCGGCCTAGGGAGGGTCGGGACCTACGAGCAGTACTTC
CDR3 protein: CSASGLGRVGTYEQYF

clone size: few
D gene: -
J gene: TRBJ1-2
V gene: TRBV4-2
CDR3 DNA: TGTGCCAGCAGCCAAGGGGCTGGAAGAAACTATGGCTACACCTTC
CDR3 protein: CASSQGAGRNYGYTF

clone size: few
D gene: TRBD1
J gene: TRBJ1-1
V gene: TRBV6-1
CDR3 DNA: TGTGCCACCAAATGGGGGACAGGGTTGGACACTGAAGCTTTCTTT
CDR3 protein: CATKWGTGLDTEAFF

clone size: few
D gene: TRBD2
J gene: TRBJ2-1
V gene: TRBV7-3
CDR3 DNA: TGTGCCAGCAGCTTAAGTAGGCTAGCGGGAGACAATGAGCAGTTCTTC
CDR3 protein: CASSLSRLAGDNEQFF

clone size: few
D gene: -
J gene: TRBJ2-7
V gene: TRBV19
CDR3 DNA: TGTGCCAGTAGATTCCTAGGGATGGGAGCGTACGAGCAGTACTTC
CDR3 protein: CASRFLGMGAYEQYF

clone size: -
D gene: TRBD1
J gene: TRBJ1-2
V gene: TRBV5-1
CDR3 DNA: TGCGCCAGCAGCTCGGGACAGGGTGCGTATGGCTACACCTTC
CDR3 protein: CASSSGQGAYGYTF

clone size: few
D gene: -
J gene: TRBJ2-7
V gene: TRBV7-9
CDR3 DNA: TGTGCCAGCAGCTTAGCAGGTGCGGGGTCCCACGAGCAGTACTTC
CDR3 protein: CASSLAGAGSHEQYF

clone size: few
D gene: -
J gene: TRBJ2-1
V gene: TRBV24-1
CDR3 DNA: TGTGCCACCAAAGGCGGCGGAGATGACGTGAATGAGCAGTTCTTC
CDR3 protein: CATKGGGDDVNEQFF

clone size: few
D gene: -
J gene: TRBJ2-7
V gene: TRBV29-1
CDR3 DNA: TGCAGCGCCATAGCAACATCCTACGAGCAGTACTTC
CDR3 protein: CSAIATSYEQYF

clone size: -
D gene: TRBD1
J gene: TRBJ2-5
V gene: TRBV5-1
CDR3 DNA: TGCGCCAGCAGCTTCTCCACAGGGGGCGACGAGACCCAGTACTTC
CDR3 protein: CASSFSTGGDETQYF

clone size: few
D gene: -
J gene: TRBJ1-1
V gene: TRBV11-2
CDR3 DNA: TGTGCCAGCAGCAAGGCCCGACAAAACACTGAAGCTTTCTTT
CDR3 protein: CASSKARQNTEAFF

clone size: few
D gene: -
J gene: TRBJ1-1
V gene: TRBV5-1
CDR3 DNA: TGCGCCAGCGACCCGGGACTAACGGGAACTGAAGCTTTCTTT
CDR3 protein: CASDPGLTGTEAFF

clone size: -
D gene: TRBD2
J gene: TRBJ2-1
V gene: TRBV29-1
CDR3 DNA: TGCAGCGTTGAGGCTAGCGGGAGGGCCTGGTACAATGAGCAGTTCTTC
CDR3 protein: CSVEASGRAWYNEQFF

clone size: -
D gene: -
J gene: TRBJ2-7
V gene: TRBV11-2
CDR3 DNA: TGTGCCAGCAGCTTAGATCGCAACACCCCTAAAGGGAGTGATTACTACGAGCAGTACTTC
CDR3 protein: CASSLDRNTPKGSDYYEQYF

clone size: few
D gene: TRBD2
J gene: TRBJ2-5
V gene: TRBV6-6
CDR3 DNA: TGTGCCAGCAGTCGGGGGGGCCTCGGGGAGACCCAGTACTTC
CDR3 protein: CASSRGGLGETQYF

clone size: -
D gene: TRBD1
J gene: TRBJ2-7
V gene: TRBV5-1
CDR3 DNA: TGCGCCAGCAGGACCCTTGGGACAGCCAATTACGAGCAGTACTTC
CDR3 protein: CASRTLGTANYEQYF